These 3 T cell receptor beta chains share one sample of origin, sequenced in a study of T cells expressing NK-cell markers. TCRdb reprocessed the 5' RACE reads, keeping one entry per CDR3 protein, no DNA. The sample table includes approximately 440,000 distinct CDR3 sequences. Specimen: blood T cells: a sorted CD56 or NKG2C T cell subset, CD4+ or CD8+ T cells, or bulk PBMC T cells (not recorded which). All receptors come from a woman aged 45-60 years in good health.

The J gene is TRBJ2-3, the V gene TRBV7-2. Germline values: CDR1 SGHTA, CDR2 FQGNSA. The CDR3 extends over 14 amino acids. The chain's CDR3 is CASSLEAGIDTQYF.

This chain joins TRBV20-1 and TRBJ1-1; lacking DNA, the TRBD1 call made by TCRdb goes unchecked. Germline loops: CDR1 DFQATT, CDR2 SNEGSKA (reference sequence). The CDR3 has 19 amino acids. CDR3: CSARDRGPPGGKAPTEAFF.

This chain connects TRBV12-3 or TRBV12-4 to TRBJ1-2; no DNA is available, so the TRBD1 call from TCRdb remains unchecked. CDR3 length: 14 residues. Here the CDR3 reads CASSTGQGRYGYTF.